These 15 T cell receptor beta chains share one sample of origin, sequenced in a study of T cell responses to AZD1222 COVID-19 vaccine (dated by TCRdb to the early 2020s). In light of the paper, this sample's time point label describes: about 28 days (+/-7) after the second vaccine dose. Library creation used the immunoSEQ multiplex PCR assay. TCRdb's version of the immuneACCESS table is confined to in-frame rearrangements and falls short of the full clone set. An unresolved V gene accounts for under half of the shortfall where checked; the remainder is of unknown origin. The sample profile shows 79,000 or so clones; more than 70% of them were found once. The ten largest account for roughly 5% of the sample. This specimen consisted of peripheral blood, obtained 28 days after the second AZD1222 dose. The source of these receptors is an adult who received the AZD1222 COVID-19 vaccine.

The chain recombines TRBV30 with TRBJ2-2; weak D call: TRBD2 (6 bases). Trimming took off 0 bases at V and 3 bases at J, with 11 bases between the two ends. CDR1 GTSNPN and CDR2 SVGIG come from the germline V gene (reference sequence). The CDR3 runs 15 residues. The CDR3 reads CAWSVPREDTGELFF. The CDR3 bases are TGTGCCTGGAGTGTCCCCAGGGAGGACACCGGGGAGCTGTTTTTT.

The chain joins TRBV11-2 to TRBJ2-4, with unresolved D. Germline assignment: CDR1 SGHAT and CDR2 FQNNGV. Between the trimmed V and J ends, which lost 1 base and 1 base, there was a span of 11 bases. The CDR3 length is 16 residues. CDR3 protein: CASSLVGLEAKNIQYF. For the CDR3, the DNA is TGTGCCAGCAGCTTAGTGGGCTTAGAGGCCAAAAACATTCAGTACTTC.

The chain recombines TRBV21-1 with TRBJ2-1; TRBD2, the table's D call, was not compared with the DNA. TRBV21-1 is a documented pseudogene. CDR3 length equals 20 residues. This chain's CDR3 is CASRRGEGLARGITSGEQFF. Written as DNA, the CDR3 is TGTGCCAGCAGAAGAGGGGAGGGACTAGCGAGGGGGATTACCTCGGGGGAGCAGTTCTTC.

The chain combines TRBV4-1 with TRBJ1-2; possibly TRBD1 for D (6 bases). The CDR3 runs 15 residues. The V end was cut by 0 bases, the J end by 2 bases, with 10 bases between. CDR1 and CDR2 from the germline V gene are MGHRA and YSYEKL. The CDR3 protein is CASSQDPTGNYGYTF. DNA for the CDR3: TGCGCCAGCAGCCAAGATCCAACAGGGAACTATGGCTACACCTTC.

In nucleotides, the CDR3 is TGTGCCAGCTCCCCGGGGGGACAGGCGGATACGCAGTATTTT. Translated, it gives CASSPGGQADTQYF. The genes are TRBV18 and TRBJ2-3, with D perhaps matching TRBD1 (8 bases). Deletions cut 6 bases from V and 6 bases from J, with 16 bases between. Germline loops: CDR1 KGHSH, CDR2 LQKENI. The CDR3 consists of 14 residues.

J is TRBJ1-1 and V is TRBV6-5; 8 bases agree with TRBD1. CDR3 length: 15 amino acids. V trimming: 5 bases; J trimming: 5 bases; junction bases outside the gene matches: 10. Germline V gives CDR1 MNHEY, CDR2 SVGAGI. The CDR3 loop is CASSRETGGGTEAFF. The CDR3, as DNA: TGTGCCAGCAGTCGAGAAACAGGGGGAGGGACTGAAGCTTTCTTT.

The chain couples TRBV5-1 to TRBJ1-1; the match to TRBD1 covers 11 bases. CDR1 and CDR2 from the germline V gene are SGHRS and YFSETQ. The V and J ends lost 4 bases and 4 bases, in that order; junction bases with no gene match: 6. The CDR3 is 15 amino acids. The CDR3 spells CASSTSGQGVTEAFF. CDR3 nucleotides: TGCGCCAGCAGCACCTCGGGACAGGGGGTCACTGAAGCTTTCTTT.

This chain joins TRBV3-1 (or the pseudogene TRBV3-2) and TRBJ1-3; D not resolved. The CDR3 length is 15 residues. With 0 bases removed from V and 3 bases from J, the gap between germline ends came to 9 bases. CDR1 LGHDT and CDR2 YNNKEL come from the germline V gene (reference sequence). CDR3 nucleotides: TGTGCCAGCAGCCAAGAGAATGGGCTTGGAAACACCATATATTTT. Protein product: CASSQENGLGNTIYF.

The chain's CDR3 is CASSLRRVSNTGELFF. The DNA of the CDR3 is TGTGCCAGCAGTCTAAGGCGGGTTTCGAACACCGGGGAGCTGTTTTTT. The chain links TRBV11-1 to TRBJ2-2, with D possibly being TRBD2 (5 bases). The CDR3 runs to 16 residues. V gave up 6 bases and J gave up 0 bases, with 14 bases separating them. Germline CDR1 reads SGHAT; CDR2 reads FQDESV (reference sequence).

This chain connects TRBV27 to TRBJ1-1; D perhaps matches TRBD1 (6 bases). This CDR3 has 14 amino acids. The V gene's germline CDR1 is MNHEY and CDR2 SMNVEV (reference sequence). Trimming took off 3 bases at V and 1 base at J, with 9 bases between the two ends. The CDR3 reads CASSFRGQNTEAFF. The CDR3, as DNA: TGTGCCAGCAGTTTCAGGGGACAGAACACTGAAGCTTTCTTT.

J is TRBJ2-7 and V is TRBV4-2, with TRBD1 matching 7 bases. V shed 2 bases, J shed 1 base, and the junction held 5 bases outside the gene matches. The CDR3 is made up of 15 amino acids. CDR1 LGHNA and CDR2 YNFKEQ come from the germline V gene. The CDR3 spells CASSQNRGPSYEQYV. The CDR3 DNA is TGTGCCAGCAGCCAAAACAGGGGCCCGTCCTACGAGCAGTACGTC.

V usage is TRBV7-2 and J usage is TRBJ1-1; TRBD1 might be the D (5 bases). With 3 bases removed from V and 5 bases from J, the gap between germline ends came to 16 bases. The CDR3 consists of 15 residues. CDR1 is SGHTA, CDR2 FQGNSA, per germline. The CDR3 DNA reads TGTGCCAGCAGCTTTAGACTGACCGGGGGGACTGAAGCTTTCTTT. Residues: CASSFRLTGGTEAFF.

The genes are TRBV5-4 and TRBJ2-3; 7 bases agree with TRBD1. Trimming removed 1 base from V and 1 base from J; junction bases left unmatched: 3. The CDR3 spans 15 residues. The germline gives CDR1 SGHNT, CDR2 YYREEE (reference sequence). The DNA for the CDR3 is TGTGCCAGCAGCTTGCTGCAGGGGGGCACAGATACGCAGTATTTT. It translates to CASSLLQGGTDTQYF.

This clone was counted a few times. The chain combines TRBV4-1 with TRBJ1-1; a weak D match, TRBD1 (5 bases). In germline, CDR1 is MGHRA, CDR2 YSYEKL. Trimming shortened V by 4 bases and J by 4 bases, and 16 bases separated the two germline ends. The CDR3 consists of 15 residues. The CDR3 loop is CASSRTFTGLTEAFF. Here the CDR3 DNA reads TGCGCCAGCAGCCGTACTTTTACAGGACTCACTGAAGCTTTCTTT.

V is TRBV18 and J is TRBJ2-2; 9 bases line up with TRBD1. This CDR3 is 17 amino acids long. V lost 3 bases to trimming and J lost 1 base; unmatched junction nucleotides: 6. The germline gives CDR1 KGHSH, CDR2 LQKENI. The CDR3 nucleotides are TGTGCCAGCTCACCTCGTATGACAGGGGGGAACACCGGGGAGCTGTTTTTT. Amino acid sequence: CASSPRMTGGNTGELFF.